This T cell receptor beta chain was recorded in a study of blood T cell repertoires in COVID-19. Measured with immunoSEQ multiplex PCR; TCRdb has only the in-frame clones, and not every one. Of about 35,000 clones in the sample, almost 85% were seen once. V lost 5 bases and J lost 6, with 10 bases in between. CDR3 length: 12 amino acids. Germline CDR1 is SGHNT and CDR2 is YENEEA. The sequenced sample consisted of peripheral blood. The sequence was collected from a man older than 75 with active or convalescent COVID-19. The rearrangement joins TRBV11-3 to TRBJ1-1; D call uncertain. CDR3 coding DNA: TGTGCCAGCAGCCGGGAGAAGGCTGAAGCTTTCTTT. Protein product: CASSREKAEAFF.